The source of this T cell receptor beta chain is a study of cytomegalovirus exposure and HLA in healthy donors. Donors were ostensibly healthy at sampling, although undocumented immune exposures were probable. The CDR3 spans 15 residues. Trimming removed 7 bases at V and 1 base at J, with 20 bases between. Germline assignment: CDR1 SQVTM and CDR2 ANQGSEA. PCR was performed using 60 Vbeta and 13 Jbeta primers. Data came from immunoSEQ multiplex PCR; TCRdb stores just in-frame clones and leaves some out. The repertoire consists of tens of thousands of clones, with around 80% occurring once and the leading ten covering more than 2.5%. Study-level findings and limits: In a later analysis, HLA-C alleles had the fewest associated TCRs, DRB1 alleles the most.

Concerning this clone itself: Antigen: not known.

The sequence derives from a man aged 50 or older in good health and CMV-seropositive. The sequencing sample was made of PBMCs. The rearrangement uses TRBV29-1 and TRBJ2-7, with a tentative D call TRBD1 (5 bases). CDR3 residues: CSALVRKTVSYEQYF. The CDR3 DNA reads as TGCAGCGCCCTAGTGCGGAAGACAGTTTCCTACGAGCAGTACTTC.